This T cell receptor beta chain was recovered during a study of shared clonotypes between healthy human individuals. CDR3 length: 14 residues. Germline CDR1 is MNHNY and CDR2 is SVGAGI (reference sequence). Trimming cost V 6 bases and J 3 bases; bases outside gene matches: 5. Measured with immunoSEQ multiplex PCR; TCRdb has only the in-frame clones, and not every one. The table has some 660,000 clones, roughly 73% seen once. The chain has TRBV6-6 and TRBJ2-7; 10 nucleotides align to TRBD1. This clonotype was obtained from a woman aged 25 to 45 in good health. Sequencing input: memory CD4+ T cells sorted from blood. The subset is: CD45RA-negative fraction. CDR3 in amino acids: CASSGGQGHYEQYF. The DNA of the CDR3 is TGTGCCAGCAGCGGGGGACAGGGGCACTACGAGCAGTACTTC.